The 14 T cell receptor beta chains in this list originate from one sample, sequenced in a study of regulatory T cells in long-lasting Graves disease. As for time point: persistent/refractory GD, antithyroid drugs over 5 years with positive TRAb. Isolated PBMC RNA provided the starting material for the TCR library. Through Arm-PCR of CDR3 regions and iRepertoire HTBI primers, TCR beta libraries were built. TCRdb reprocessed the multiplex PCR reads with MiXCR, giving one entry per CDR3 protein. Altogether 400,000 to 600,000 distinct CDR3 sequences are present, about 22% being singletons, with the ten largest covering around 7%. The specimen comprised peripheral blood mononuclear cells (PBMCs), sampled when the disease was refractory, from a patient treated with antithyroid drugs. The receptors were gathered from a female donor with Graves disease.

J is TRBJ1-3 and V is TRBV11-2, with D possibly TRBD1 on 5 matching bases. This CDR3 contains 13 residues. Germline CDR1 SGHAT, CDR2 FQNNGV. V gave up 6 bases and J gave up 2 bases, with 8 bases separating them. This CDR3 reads CASRRGTGNTIYF. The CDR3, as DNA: TGTGCCAGCAGAAGGGGTACTGGAAACACCATATATTTT.

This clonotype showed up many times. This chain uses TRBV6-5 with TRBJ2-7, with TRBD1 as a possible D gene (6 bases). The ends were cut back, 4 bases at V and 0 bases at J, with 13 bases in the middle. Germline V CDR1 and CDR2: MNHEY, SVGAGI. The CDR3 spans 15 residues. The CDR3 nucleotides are TGTGCCAGCAGTTCCCCCGCGACAGGCTCCTACGAGCAGTACTTC. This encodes CASSSPATGSYEQYF.

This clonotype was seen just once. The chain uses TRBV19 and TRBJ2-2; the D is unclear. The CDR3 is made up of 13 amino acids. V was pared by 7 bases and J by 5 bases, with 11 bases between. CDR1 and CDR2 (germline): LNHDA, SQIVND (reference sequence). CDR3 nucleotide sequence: TGTGCCAGTATATCCAAGCCAACCGGGGAGCTGTTTTTT. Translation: CASISKPTGELFF.

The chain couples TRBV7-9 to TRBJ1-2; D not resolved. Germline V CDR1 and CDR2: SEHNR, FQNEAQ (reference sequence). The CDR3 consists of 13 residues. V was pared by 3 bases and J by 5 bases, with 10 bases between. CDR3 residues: CASSFRVGYGYTF. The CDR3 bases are TGTGCCAGCAGCTTCCGGGTGGGGTATGGCTACACCTTC.

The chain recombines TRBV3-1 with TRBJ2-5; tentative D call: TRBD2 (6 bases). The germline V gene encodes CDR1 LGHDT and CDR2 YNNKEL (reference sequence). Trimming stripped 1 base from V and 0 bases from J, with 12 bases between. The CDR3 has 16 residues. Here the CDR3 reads CASSQGLSGYQETQYF. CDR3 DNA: TGTGCCAGCAGCCAAGGTCTCAGCGGGTACCAAGAGACCCAGTACTTC.

CDR3 amino acids: CASSVLDGRYNEQFF. The CDR3 bases are TGTGCCAGCAGCGTTTTGGACGGACGTTACAATGAGCAGTTCTTC. The V and J genes are TRBV28 and TRBJ2-1; unclear D gene. This CDR3 contains 15 residues. With 6 bases removed from V and 4 bases from J, the gap between germline ends came to 16 bases. From germline, CDR1 is MDHEN and CDR2 SYDVKM.

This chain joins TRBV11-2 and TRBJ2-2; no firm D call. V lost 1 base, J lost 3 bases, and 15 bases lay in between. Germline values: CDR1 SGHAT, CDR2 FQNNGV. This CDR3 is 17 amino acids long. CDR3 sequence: CASSLGLRAADTGELFF. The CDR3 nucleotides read TGTGCCAGCAGCTTAGGACTCCGGGCAGCCGACACCGGGGAGCTGTTTTTT.

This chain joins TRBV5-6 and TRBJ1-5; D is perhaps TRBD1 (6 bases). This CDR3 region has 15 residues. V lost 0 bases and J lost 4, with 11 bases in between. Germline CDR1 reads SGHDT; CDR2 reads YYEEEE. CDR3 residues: CASSLAKGGNQPQHF. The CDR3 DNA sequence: TGTGCCAGCAGCTTGGCCAAGGGGGGAAATCAGCCCCAGCATTTT.

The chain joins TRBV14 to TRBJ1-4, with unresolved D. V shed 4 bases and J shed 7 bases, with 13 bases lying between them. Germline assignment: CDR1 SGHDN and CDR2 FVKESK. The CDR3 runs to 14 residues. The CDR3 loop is CASSPGFGLEKLFF. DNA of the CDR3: TGTGCCAGCAGCCCGGGATTTGGGCTTGAAAAACTGTTTTTT.

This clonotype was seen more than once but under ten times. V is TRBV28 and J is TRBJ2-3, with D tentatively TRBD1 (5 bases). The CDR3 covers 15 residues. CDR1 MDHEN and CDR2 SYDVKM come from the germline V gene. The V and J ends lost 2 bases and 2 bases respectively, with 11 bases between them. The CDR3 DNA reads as TGTGCCAGCAGTTTAGGGGCAGCGCCCACAGATACGCAGTATTTT. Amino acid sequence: CASSLGAAPTDTQYF.

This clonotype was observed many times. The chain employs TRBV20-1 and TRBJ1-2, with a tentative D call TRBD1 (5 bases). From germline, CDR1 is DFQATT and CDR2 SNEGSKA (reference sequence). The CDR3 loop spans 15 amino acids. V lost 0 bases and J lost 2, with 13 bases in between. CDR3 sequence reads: CSARDGTESNYGYTF. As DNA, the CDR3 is TGCAGTGCTAGAGACGGGACGGAGAGCAACTATGGCTACACCTTC.

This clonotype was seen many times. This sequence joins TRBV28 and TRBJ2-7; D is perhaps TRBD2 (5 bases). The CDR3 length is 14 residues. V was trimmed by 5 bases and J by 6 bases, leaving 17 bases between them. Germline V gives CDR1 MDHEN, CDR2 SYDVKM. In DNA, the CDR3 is TGTGCCAGCAGTCCCTCGGACGGACTCGGCGAGCAGTACTTC. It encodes CASSPSDGLGEQYF.

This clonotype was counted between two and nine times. Here the CDR3 DNA reads TGTGCCAGCAGCTTAGTGAGAGGGGGAAGGACTCAGCCCCAGCATTTT. Its translation is CASSLVRGGRTQPQHF. The chain links TRBV7-9 to TRBJ1-5; TRBD1 is a possible D gene (6 bases). The CDR3 consists of 16 residues. Germline V lookup: CDR1 SEHNR, CDR2 FQNEAQ (reference sequence). V was cut by 1 base and J by 6 bases, with 16 bases left in between.

CDR3 protein: CASSLAGGGYYGYTF. The CDR3 region has the DNA TGCGCCAGCAGCTTGGCCGGGGGCGGCTACTATGGCTACACCTTC. The chain employs TRBV5-1 and TRBJ1-2; D perhaps matches TRBD1 (6 bases). The germline V gene encodes CDR1 SGHRS and CDR2 YFSETQ. The CDR3 extends over 15 amino acids. V lost 0 bases, J lost 3 bases, and 12 bases lay in between.